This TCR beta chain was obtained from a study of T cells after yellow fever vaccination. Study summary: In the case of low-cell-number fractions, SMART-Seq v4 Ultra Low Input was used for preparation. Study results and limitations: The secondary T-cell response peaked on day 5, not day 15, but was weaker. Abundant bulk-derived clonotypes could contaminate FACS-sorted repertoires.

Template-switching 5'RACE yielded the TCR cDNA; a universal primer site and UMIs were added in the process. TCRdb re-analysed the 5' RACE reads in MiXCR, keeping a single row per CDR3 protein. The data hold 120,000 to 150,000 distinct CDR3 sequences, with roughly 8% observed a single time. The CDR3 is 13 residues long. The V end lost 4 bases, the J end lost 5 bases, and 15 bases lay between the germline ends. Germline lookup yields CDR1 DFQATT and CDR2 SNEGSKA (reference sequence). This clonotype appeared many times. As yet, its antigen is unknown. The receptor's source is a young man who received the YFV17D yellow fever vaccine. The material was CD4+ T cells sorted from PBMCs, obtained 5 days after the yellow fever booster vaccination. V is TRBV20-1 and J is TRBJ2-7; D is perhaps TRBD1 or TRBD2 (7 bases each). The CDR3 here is CSATGGVVNEQYF. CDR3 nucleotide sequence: TGCAGTGCTACAGGGGGGGTTGTCAACGAGCAGTACTTC.